This TCR beta chain was captured in a study of Ad26.COV2.S vaccination and SARS-CoV-2 variants. About the study: A COV1001 Ad26.COV2.S trial-arm participant provided the sample. Administration of Ad26.COV2.S was intramuscular, either once or twice 56 days apart.

In germline, CDR1 is SGHRS, CDR2 YFSETQ. This CDR3 contains 14 residues. The V gene lost 5 bases and the J gene lost 8 bases, with 19 bases spanning the gap. Treatment: approximately 18 received Ad26.COV2.S at low or high dose, single or two shots; about five received placebo; per-sample allocation not given. Material that was analyzed had been drawn on day 63 after the first vaccine or placebo injection. TCRdb keeps only in-frame clones here, not all; method: immunoSEQ multiplex PCR. The sample has about half a million clones, 89% seen once. This material consisted of peripheral blood, taken in a trial of Ad26.COV2.S vaccine versus placebo. This receptor was taken from a person aged 18-65 years who received the Ad26.COV2.S COVID-19 vaccine or a placebo. This chain joins TRBV5-1 and TRBJ1-2; a possible D gene is TRBD1 (5 bases). For the CDR3, the DNA is TGCGCCAGCAGTCTAACAGAAGGGGAAAGAGGCTACACCTTC. This translates into CASSLTEGERGYTF.